Listed below are T cell receptor beta chains from one sample, sequenced in a study of blood T cell repertoires in COVID-19. Sequencing used immunoSEQ multiplex PCR; TCRdb keeps in-frame clones, though not all of them. Of 150,000 to 200,000 clones listed, roughly 80% are singletons. Sequencing was done on a sample of peripheral blood. Receptors originate from a woman aged 65 to 85 with COVID-19, enrolled during active disease. CDR3s include the opening cysteine and the closing phenylalanine or tryptophan. A D gene is named only where the DNA matches it firmly.

v_call	j_call	d_call	cdr3_nt	cdr3_aa
TRBV7-9	TRBJ2-3	TRBD1	TGTGCCATCCGGACAGGGGAGGGTACAGATACGCAGTATTTT	CAIRTGEGTDTQYF
TRBV28	TRBJ1-2	TRBD1	TGTGCCAGCAGTTTATGGGACAGGGGATACTATGGCTACACCTTC	CASSLWDRGYYGYTF
TRBV24-1	TRBJ2-5	TRBD2	TGTGCCACCAGTGACGGGACTACCAACCGGGAGACCCAGTACTTC	CATSDGTTNRETQYF
TRBV6-1	TRBJ2-5	NA	TGTGCCAGCAGTGTTGGGGGACTCGGAGGCGGGGAGACCCAGTACTTC	CASSVGGLGGGETQYF
TRBV5-1	TRBJ1-1	TRBD1	TGCGCCAGCAGCTTTACAGGGGAGTCTGAAGCTTTCTTT	CASSFTGESEAFF
TRBV4-1	TRBJ1-1	NA	TGCGCCAGCAAGGGAGGGGCCCGTTCGGGAGCTTTCTTT	CASKGGARSGAFF
TRBV6-2/TRBV6-3	TRBJ2-1	TRBD2	TGTGCCAGCAGTCGTCCCGGTGCGGGAGTGATCAATGAGCAGTTCTTC	CASSRPGAGVINEQFF
TRBV20-1	TRBJ2-1	NA	TGCAGTGCTCGGTTGAATTATGAGCAGTTCTTC	CSARLNYEQFF
TRBV7-8	TRBJ1-5	NA	TGTGCCAGCAGTACCAGAGGTGGTCAGCCCCAGCATTTT	CASSTRGGQPQHF
TRBV10-1	TRBJ2-3	NA	TGCGCCAGCAGTGAGGGGACTTTGACAGATACGCAGTATTTT	CASSEGTLTDTQYF
TRBV6-5	TRBJ2-7	TRBD2	TGTGCCAGCAGTTACTCGGACGGGACTAGGAGCGAGCAGTACTTC	CASSYSDGTRSEQYF
TRBV6-5	TRBJ2-3	TRBD1	TGTGCCAGCAGACAGGGGACAGATACGCAGTATTTT	CASRQGTDTQYF
TRBV7-2	TRBJ2-1	NA	TGTGCCAGCAGCTTAAGCCCGAGCTCCTACAATGAGCAGTTCTTC	CASSLSPSSYNEQFF
TRBV7-2	TRBJ2-1	TRBD1	TGTGCCAGCAGCTTCCAGGGGGCTTTTCACTTCGATGAGCAGTTCTTC	CASSFQGAFHFDEQFF